In its sample, the clone carrying this T cell receptor (beta chain) was seen many times. Its antigen is as yet unknown. This CDR3 spans 13 amino acids. Germline loops: CDR1 LGHDT, CDR2 YNNKEL (reference sequence). Deletions cut 4 bases from V and 5 bases from J, with 11 bases between. This sample stems from a study of T-cell reconstitution after alpha-beta-depleted transplantation in children. The library targeted TCRbeta and was prepared with unique molecular identifiers. One entry per CDR3 protein, called by TCRdb with MiXCR from the PCR reads. Of around 240,000 distinct CDR3 sequences detected, just under 8.5% appear once; the ten largest clones hold roughly 5.8%. The study's findings and limits: Some patients' high day-60 TCRbeta diversity was attributed to recipient cells surviving conditioning. Fresh T-cell production supplied most of the T-cell counts and diversity seen one year after transplant. Reportedly, roughly two months post-transplant, alpha-beta T cells arose from several hundred expanded graft clones.

The sequences come from PBMCs, mostly from graft donor cells, collected 180 days after TCRalphabeta/CD19-depleted stem cell transplant. The chain has TRBV3-1 and TRBJ1-2; D might be TRBD1 (6 bases). The source is a male patient aged 5 to 17 who had a stem cell transplant for acute lymphoblastic leukemia, so the T cells may come from the graft donor. The CDR3 reads CASSLGGGYGYTF. In nucleotides, the CDR3 is TGTGCCAGCAGCCTAGGGGGAGGTTATGGCTACACCTTC.